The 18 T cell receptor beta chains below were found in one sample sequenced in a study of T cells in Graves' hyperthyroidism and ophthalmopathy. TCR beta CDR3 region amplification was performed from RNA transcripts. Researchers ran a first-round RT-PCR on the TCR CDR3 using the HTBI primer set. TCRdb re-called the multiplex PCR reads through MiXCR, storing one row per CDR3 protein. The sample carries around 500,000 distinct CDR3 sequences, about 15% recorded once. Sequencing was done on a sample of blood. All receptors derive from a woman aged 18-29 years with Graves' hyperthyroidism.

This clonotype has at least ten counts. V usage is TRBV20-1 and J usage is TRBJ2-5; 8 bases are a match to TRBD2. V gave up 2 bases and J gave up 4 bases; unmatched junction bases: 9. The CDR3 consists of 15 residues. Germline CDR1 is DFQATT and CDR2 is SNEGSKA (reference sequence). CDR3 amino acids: CSARQPLAGGETQYF. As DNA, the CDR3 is TGCAGTGCTAGACAACCCCTCGCGGGAGGAGAGACCCAGTACTTC.

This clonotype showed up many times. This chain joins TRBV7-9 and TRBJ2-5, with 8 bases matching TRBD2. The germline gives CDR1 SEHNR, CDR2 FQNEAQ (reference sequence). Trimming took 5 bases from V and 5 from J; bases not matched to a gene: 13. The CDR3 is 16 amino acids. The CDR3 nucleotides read TGTGCCAGCAGCCACCGAGCGGGAGTCTTTGGGGAGACCCAGTACTTC. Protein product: CASSHRAGVFGETQYF.

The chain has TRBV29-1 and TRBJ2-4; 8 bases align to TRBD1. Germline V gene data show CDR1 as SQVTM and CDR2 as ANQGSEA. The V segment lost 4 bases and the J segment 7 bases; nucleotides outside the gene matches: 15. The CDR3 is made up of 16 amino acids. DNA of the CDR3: TGCAGCGTTGTTAGCGACAGGGGATATTCTGCGAACATTCAGTACTTC. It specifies CSVVSDRGYSANIQYF.

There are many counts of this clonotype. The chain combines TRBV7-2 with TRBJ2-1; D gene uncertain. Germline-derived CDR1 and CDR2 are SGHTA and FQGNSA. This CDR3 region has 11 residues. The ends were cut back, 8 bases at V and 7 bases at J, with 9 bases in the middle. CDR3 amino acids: CASGRRNEQFF. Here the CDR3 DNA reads TGTGCCAGCGGCCGACGGAATGAGCAGTTCTTC.

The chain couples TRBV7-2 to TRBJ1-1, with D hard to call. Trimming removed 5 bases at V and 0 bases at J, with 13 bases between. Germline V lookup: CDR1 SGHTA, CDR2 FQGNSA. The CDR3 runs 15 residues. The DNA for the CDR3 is TGTGCCAGCAGCCCGCGGAGAGGGATGAACACTGAAGCTTTCTTT. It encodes CASSPRRGMNTEAFF.

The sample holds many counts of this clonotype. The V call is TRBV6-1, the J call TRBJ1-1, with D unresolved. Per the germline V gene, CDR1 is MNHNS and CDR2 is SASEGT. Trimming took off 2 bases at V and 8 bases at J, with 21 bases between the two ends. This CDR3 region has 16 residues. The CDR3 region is CASSEYHVAMLIEAFF. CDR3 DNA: TGTGCCAGCAGTGAATATCACGTAGCGATGCTGATAGAAGCTTTCTTT.

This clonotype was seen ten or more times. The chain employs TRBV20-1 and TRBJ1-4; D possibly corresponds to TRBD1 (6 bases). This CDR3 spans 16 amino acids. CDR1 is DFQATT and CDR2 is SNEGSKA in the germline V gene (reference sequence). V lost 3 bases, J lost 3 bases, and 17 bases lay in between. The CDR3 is CSARARGLVANEKLFF. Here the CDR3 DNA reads TGCAGTGCTAGGGCCAGGGGCCTCGTGGCTAATGAAAAACTGTTTTTT.

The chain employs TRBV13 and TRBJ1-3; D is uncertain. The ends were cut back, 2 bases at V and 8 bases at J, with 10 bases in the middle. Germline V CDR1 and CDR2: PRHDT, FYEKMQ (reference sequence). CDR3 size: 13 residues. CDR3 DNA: TGTGCCAGCAGCTTAAATGTCGGAGACACCATATATTTT. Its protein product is CASSLNVGDTIYF.

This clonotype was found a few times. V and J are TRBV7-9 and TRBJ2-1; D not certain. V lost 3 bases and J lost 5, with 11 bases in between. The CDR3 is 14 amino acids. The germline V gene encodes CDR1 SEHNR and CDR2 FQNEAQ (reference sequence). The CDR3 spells CASSFWVTDNEQFF. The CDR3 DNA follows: TGTGCCAGCAGCTTTTGGGTGACGGACAATGAGCAGTTCTTC.

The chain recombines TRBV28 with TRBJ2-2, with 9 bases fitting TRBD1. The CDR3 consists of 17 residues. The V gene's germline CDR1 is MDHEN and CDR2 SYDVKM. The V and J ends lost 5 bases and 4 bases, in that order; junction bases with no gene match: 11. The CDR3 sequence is CASSVTTGGFLTGELFF. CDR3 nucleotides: TGTGCCAGCAGTGTGACAACAGGGGGCTTTCTCACCGGGGAGCTGTTTTTT.

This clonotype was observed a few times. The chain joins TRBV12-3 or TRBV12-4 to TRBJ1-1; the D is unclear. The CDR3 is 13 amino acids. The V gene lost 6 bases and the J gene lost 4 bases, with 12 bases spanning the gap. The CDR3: CASRQALSTEAFF. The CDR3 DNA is TGTGCCAGCAGGCAGGCTCTGAGCACTGAAGCTTTCTTT.

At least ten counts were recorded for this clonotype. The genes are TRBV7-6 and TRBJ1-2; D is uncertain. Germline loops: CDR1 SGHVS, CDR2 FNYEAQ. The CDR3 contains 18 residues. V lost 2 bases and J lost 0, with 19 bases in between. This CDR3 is CASSLMGRRSPTNYGYTF. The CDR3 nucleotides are TGTGCCAGCAGCTTAATGGGCAGACGAAGCCCTACTAACTATGGCTACACCTTC.

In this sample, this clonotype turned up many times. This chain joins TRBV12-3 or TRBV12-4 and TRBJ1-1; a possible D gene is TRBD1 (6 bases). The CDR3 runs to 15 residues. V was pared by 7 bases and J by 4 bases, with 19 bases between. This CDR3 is CASTTEAGVGTEAFF. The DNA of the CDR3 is TGTGCCAGCACCACCGAGGCAGGGGTCGGCACTGAAGCTTTCTTT.

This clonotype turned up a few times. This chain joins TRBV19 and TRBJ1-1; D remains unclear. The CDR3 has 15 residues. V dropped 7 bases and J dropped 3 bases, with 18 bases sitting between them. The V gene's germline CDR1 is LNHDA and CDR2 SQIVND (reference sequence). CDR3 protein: CASTNEQLAYTEAFF. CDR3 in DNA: TGTGCCAGTACCAATGAACAGCTAGCCTACACTGAAGCTTTCTTT.

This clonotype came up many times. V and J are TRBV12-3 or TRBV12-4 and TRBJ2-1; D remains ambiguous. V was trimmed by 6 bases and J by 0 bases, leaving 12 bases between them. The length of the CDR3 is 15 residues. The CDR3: CASSTPPSSYNEQFF. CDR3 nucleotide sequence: TGTGCCAGCAGCACTCCTCCCAGCTCCTACAATGAGCAGTTCTTC.

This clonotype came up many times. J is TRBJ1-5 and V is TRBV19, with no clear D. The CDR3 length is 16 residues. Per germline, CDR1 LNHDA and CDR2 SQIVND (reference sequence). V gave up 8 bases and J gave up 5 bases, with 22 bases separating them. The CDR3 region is CASSHNQQRLHQPQHF. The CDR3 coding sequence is TGTGCCAGTTCCCACAACCAACAGAGGTTGCATCAGCCCCAGCATTTT. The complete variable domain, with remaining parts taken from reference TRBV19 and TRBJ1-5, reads DGGITQSPKYLFRKEGQNVTLSCEQNLNHDAMYWYRQDPGQGLRLIYYSQIVNDFQKGDIAEGYSVSREKKESFPLTVTSAQKNPTAFYLCASSHNQQRLHQPQHFGDGTRLSIL.

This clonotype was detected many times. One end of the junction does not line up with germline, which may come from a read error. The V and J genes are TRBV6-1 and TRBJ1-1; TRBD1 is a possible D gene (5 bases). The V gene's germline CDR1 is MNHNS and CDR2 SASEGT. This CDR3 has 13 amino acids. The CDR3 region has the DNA TGTGCCAGCAGTTTAACGTTTGGGAGACAGACAATCTTT. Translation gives CASSLTFGRQTIF.

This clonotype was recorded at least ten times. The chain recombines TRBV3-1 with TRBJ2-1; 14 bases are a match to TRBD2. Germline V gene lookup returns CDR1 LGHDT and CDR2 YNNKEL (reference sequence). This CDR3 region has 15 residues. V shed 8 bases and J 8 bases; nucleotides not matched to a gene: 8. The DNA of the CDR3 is TGTGCCAGCGGCGCCGGGACTAGCGGGAGTTATGAGCAGTTCTTC. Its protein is CASGAGTSGSYEQFF.